This entry lists 22 T cell receptor beta chains sequenced from one sample in a study of blood T cell repertoires in COVID-19. Generated by immunoSEQ multiplex PCR, the TCRdb table keeps only in-frame clones and is missing some. The sample lists fewer than 200,000 clones; approximately 80% were seen once. Sequencing used peripheral blood. The receptor set was obtained from a woman aged 40-49 years with COVID-19, enrolled during active disease.

The gene calls are TRBV30 and TRBJ2-7; 8 bases map to TRBD2. The J segment lost 0 bases and the V segment lost 2 bases, leaving 6 bases of the junction unmatched. This CDR3 is 15 amino acids long. Germline values: CDR1 GTSNPN, CDR2 SVGIG (reference sequence). The CDR3 DNA reads TGTGCCTGGAGTCCCTTTAGCGGGACCTCCTACGAGCAGTACTTC. The encoded protein is CAWSPFSGTSYEQYF.

The CDR3 DNA is TGCGCCAGCGGAACTTACAGGGGAGACTACAATGAGCAGTTCTTC. It translates to CASGTYRGDYNEQFF. The rearrangement links TRBV5-1 to TRBJ2-1; 7 bases agree with TRBD1. The CDR3 spans 15 residues. The V gene end was trimmed by 7 bases and the J gene end by 3 bases; junction bases not matched to a gene: 10. Germline CDR1 SGHRS, CDR2 YFSETQ.

CDR3 region: CASSEQGDNEQFF. CDR3 DNA: TGTGCCAGCAGTGAACAGGGGGACAATGAGCAGTTCTTC. This chain joins TRBV6-1 and TRBJ2-1; 7 positions match TRBD1. This CDR3 comprises 13 residues. Germline V CDR1 and CDR2: MNHNS, SASEGT. V lost 2 bases and J lost 5; bases outside the gene matches: 0.

The genes are TRBV6-6 and TRBJ2-3, with 7 bases matching TRBD2. V lost 6 bases to trimming and J lost 1 base; unmatched junction nucleotides: 7. Germline CDR1 is MNHNY and CDR2 is SVGAGI (reference sequence). The length of the CDR3 is 15 residues. This CDR3 reads CASRGEGPGTDTQYF. The CDR3 DNA sequence: TGTGCCAGCAGGGGGGAGGGACCGGGCACAGATACGCAGTATTTT.

The chain employs TRBV6-1 and TRBJ2-2, with no clear D. Germline V lookup: CDR1 MNHNS, CDR2 SASEGT. The germline V and J ends were trimmed by 4 bases and 5 bases, with 11 bases remaining between them. This CDR3 contains 14 residues. CDR3 sequence: CASSGEALTGELFF. CDR3 coding DNA: TGTGCCAGCAGTGGAGAGGCCCTAACCGGGGAGCTGTTTTTT.

This clone has a handful of counts. V is TRBV19 and J is TRBJ1-1, with a weak D call TRBD1 (5 bases). Germline V gene data show CDR1 as LNHDA and CDR2 as SQIVND (reference sequence). CDR3 length equals 16 residues. Between the trimmed V and J ends, which lost 5 bases and 0 bases, there was a span of 16 bases. The CDR3: CASSFRQLGMNTEAFF. Written as DNA, the CDR3 is TGTGCCAGTAGTTTTCGACAGCTAGGGATGAACACTGAAGCTTTCTTT. Looking up the rest from reference TRBV19 and TRBJ1-1 gives the full variable domain: DGGITQSPKYLFRKEGQNVTLSCEQNLNHDAMYWYRQDPGQGLRLIYYSQIVNDFQKGDIAEGYSVSREKKESFPLTVTSAQKNPTAFYLCASSFRQLGMNTEAFFGQGTRLTVV.

V is TRBV11-2 and J is TRBJ1-4; TRBD1 might be the D (6 bases). This CDR3 region has 13 residues. The germline V gene has CDR1 SGHAT and CDR2 FQNNGV. Trimming pared 5 bases from V and 7 bases from J, leaving 11 bases between. The CDR3, as DNA: TGTGCCAGCAGCCCCCAGGGGACTGAAAAACTGTTTTTT. This translates into CASSPQGTEKLFF.

J is TRBJ2-7 and V is TRBV4-1, with a tentative D call TRBD1 (6 bases). Germline V gene sequence: CDR1 MGHRA, CDR2 YSYEKL. V dropped 2 bases and J dropped 0 bases, with 8 bases sitting between them. CDR3 size: 14 residues. Here the CDR3 reads CASSQQQGSYEQYV. The CDR3 DNA sequence: TGCGCCAGCAGCCAACAACAGGGCTCCTACGAGCAGTACGTC.

V usage is TRBV27 and J usage is TRBJ2-1, with D perhaps TRBD1 (6 bases). Trimming left V 3 bases short and J 4 bases short, with 16 bases between. CDR3 length: 16 amino acids. Germline V gene sequence: CDR1 MNHEY, CDR2 SMNVEV (reference sequence). CDR3 DNA sequence: TGTGCCAGCAGTTTGTTGCGACAGGCGAATTACAATGAGCAGTTCTTC. It encodes CASSLLRQANYNEQFF.

This chain uses TRBV4-1 with TRBJ1-5; 7 bases align to TRBD1. Germline V gene sequence: CDR1 MGHRA, CDR2 YSYEKL. This CDR3 spans 15 amino acids. V lost 4 bases, J lost 6 bases, and 9 bases stayed unmatched. CDR3 nucleotide sequence: TGCGCCAGCAGCCTACAGGACAGGTCGGGTCAGCCCCAGCATTTT. As protein: CASSLQDRSGQPQHF.

This chain links TRBV7-9 with TRBJ2-3; 7 nucleotides align to TRBD1. This CDR3 comprises 15 residues. Per germline, CDR1 SEHNR and CDR2 FQNEAQ (reference sequence). The V gene end was trimmed by 4 bases and the J gene end by 2 bases; junction bases not matched to a gene: 6. The CDR3 spells CASSSRDSPTDTQYF. The CDR3 DNA reads as TGTGCCAGCAGCTCCCGGGACAGCCCCACAGATACGCAGTATTTT.

The chain uses TRBV30 and TRBJ2-1; D perhaps matches TRBD1 (6 bases). This CDR3 is built from 14 residues. Germline V gene sequence: CDR1 GTSNPN, CDR2 SVGIG (reference sequence). The ends were cut back, 1 base at V and 4 bases at J, with 11 bases in the middle. In DNA, the CDR3 is TGTGCCTGGAGTGGGGGTAGGGGGTACAATGAGCAGTTCTTC. Amino acids: CAWSGGRGYNEQFF. The full variable domain, with the rest looked up from reference TRBV30 and TRBJ2-1, is SQTIHQWPATLVQPVGSPLSLECTVEGTSNPNLYWYRQAAGRGLQLLFYSVGIGQISSEVPQNLSASRPQDRQFILSSKKLLLSDSGFYLCAWSGGRGYNEQFFGPGTRLTVL.

J is TRBJ2-5 and V is TRBV15; 10 positions match TRBD1. V gave up 3 bases and J gave up 5 bases; unmatched junction bases: 3. The germline V gene encodes CDR1 LNHNV and CDR2 YYDKDF (reference sequence). CDR3 length: 14 amino acids. The CDR3 sequence is CATSRDRGGETQYF. Here the CDR3 DNA reads TGTGCCACCAGCAGGGACAGGGGGGGGGAGACCCAGTACTTC.

The chain carries TRBV10-3 and TRBJ1-1; D ambiguous. Germline-derived CDR1 and CDR2 are ENHRY and SYGVKD. The CDR3 length is 13 residues. The V and J ends lost 4 bases and 1 base respectively, with 7 bases between them. CDR3 amino acids: CAISGRENTEAFF. The DNA for the CDR3 is TGTGCCATCAGTGGGAGGGAGAACACTGAAGCTTTCTTT.

This chain uses TRBV11-2 with TRBJ2-2, with D uncertain. Germline V gene sequence: CDR1 SGHAT, CDR2 FQNNGV. V lost 1 base to trimming and J lost 5 bases, with 11 bases between them. The CDR3 is made up of 15 amino acids. CDR3 protein: CASSLGSLGTGELFF. In DNA, the CDR3 is TGTGCCAGCAGCTTAGGGAGCCTTGGAACCGGGGAGCTGTTTTTT.

The V gene is TRBV29-1, the J gene TRBJ2-5, with 7 nucleotides matching TRBD1. The V segment lost 4 bases and the J segment 5 bases; nucleotides outside the gene matches: 7. CDR1 and CDR2 from the germline V gene are SQVTM and ANQGSEA. The CDR3 is 13 amino acids. Written as DNA, the CDR3 is TGCAGCGTTGGACAGGGCAGAGGGGAGACCCAGTACTTC. It is translated as CSVGQGRGETQYF.

This chain joins TRBV2 and TRBJ2-1; perhaps TRBD2 as D (7 bases). The germline V gene has CDR1 SNHLY and CDR2 FYNNEI. V dropped 3 bases and J dropped 0 bases, with 27 bases sitting between them. The CDR3 is 21 residues long. The chain's CDR3 is CASSDGGGGGSEKSSYNEQFF. The CDR3 region has the DNA TGTGCCAGCAGTGACGGCGGTGGGGGGGGCAGCGAAAAAAGCTCCTACAATGAGCAGTTCTTC.

This clone was detected only once. This sequence joins TRBV7-3 and TRBJ2-5, with 16 bases matching TRBD2. CDR1 and CDR2 (germline): SGHTA, FQGTGA. J was trimmed by 3 bases and V by 5 bases; bases with no gene match: 12. The CDR3 runs to 19 residues. CDR3 loop: CASSRKGTSGGDRKETQYF. In nucleotides, the CDR3 is TGTGCCAGCAGCCGTAAGGGGACTAGCGGGGGGGACCGAAAAGAGACCCAGTACTTC. Complete variable domain (other parts from reference TRBV7-3 and TRBJ2-5): GAGVSQTPSNKVTEKGKYVELRCDPISGHTALYWYRQSLGQGPEFLIYFQGTGAADDSGLPNDRFFAVRPEGSVSTLKIQRTERGDSAVYLCASSRKGTSGGDRKETQYFGPGTRLLVL.

The DNA of the CDR3 is TGTGCCAGCAGCTTTCAGGGGCCCAATTCACCCCTCCACTTT. Protein: CASSFQGPNSPLHF. The genes are TRBV7-9 and TRBJ1-6; a possible D gene is TRBD1 (6 bases). V gave up 3 bases and J gave up 7 bases, with 10 bases separating them. The CDR3 extends over 14 amino acids. Germline CDR1 SEHNR, CDR2 FQNEAQ (reference sequence).

The V gene is TRBV10-3, the J gene TRBJ2-1, with 7 bases matching TRBD2. The ends lost 6 bases at V and 7 bases at J; junction bases unmatched: 12. The CDR3 covers 15 residues. Germline values: CDR1 ENHRY, CDR2 SYGVKD. CDR3 loop: CAIRVGGNEVNEQFF. For the CDR3, the DNA is TGTGCCATCAGGGTGGGAGGGAACGAGGTGAATGAGCAGTTCTTC.

The V call is TRBV2, the J call TRBJ1-1, with D possibly TRBD1 on 5 matching bases. Germline assignment: CDR1 SNHLY and CDR2 FYNNEI. The CDR3 has 13 amino acids. The V gene lost 6 bases and the J gene lost 1 base, with 9 bases spanning the gap. The CDR3 region has the DNA TGTGCCAGCAGCAGACAGACGAACACTGAAGCTTTCTTT. This sequence encodes CASSRQTNTEAFF.

The chain recombines TRBV6-2 or TRBV6-3 with TRBJ2-4; the D gene is possibly TRBD2 (6 bases). From germline, CDR1 is MNHEY and CDR2 SVGEGT. V gave up 2 bases and J gave up 3 bases, with 26 bases separating them. The CDR3 sequence is 20 residues long. CDR3 coding DNA: TGTGCCAGCAGTTACCGAATTCGGCTTGAGGGAGGAGGTGGCAAAAACATTCAGTACTTC. It encodes CASSYRIRLEGGGGKNIQYF.